A selection of T cell receptor beta chains follows, all from one sample in a study of cytomegalovirus exposure and HLA in healthy donors. Sequenced by immunoSEQ multiplex PCR; TCRdb stores in-frame clones only, minus some. The sample contains over 150,000 clones, 80% of which appear only once. The sequenced sample consisted of PBMCs. The source is a woman aged 40 to 50 in good health and CMV-seropositive. Each CDR3 is given with its conserved first and last residue. Each record gives: V gene, clone size, J gene, D gene, CDR3 protein, CDR3 DNA. D genes are given only for firm matches. Clone size is not always given. Where it is, it says once, few, many or a class for expanded clones.

V: TRBV25-1; size: .; J: TRBJ2-1; D: .; CDR3: CASSPRGLKQFF; DNA: TGTGCCAGCAGTCCAAGGGGTTTAAAGCAGTTCTTC
V: TRBV2; size: once; J: TRBJ2-5; D: .; CDR3: CASRDTSLQETQYF; DNA: TGTGCCAGCAGGGACACCAGTCTGCAGGAGACCCAGTACTTC
V: TRBV19; size: .; J: TRBJ1-1; D: .; CDR3: CASSIIIGGDTEAFF; DNA: TGTGCCAGTAGTATCATAATTGGGGGGGACACTGAAGCTTTCTTT
V: TRBV27; size: .; J: TRBJ1-5; D: TRBD1; CDR3: CASSRNRGTGVYSNQPQHF; DNA: TGTGCCAGCAGCCGTAATCGCGGGACAGGGGTATATAGCAATCAGCCCCAGCATTTT
V: TRBV19; size: .; J: TRBJ2-3; D: TRBD2; CDR3: CASSTPGLAGADTQYF; DNA: TGTGCCAGTAGTACGCCGGGACTAGCGGGAGCAGATACGCAGTATTTT
V: TRBV7-9; size: .; J: TRBJ2-3; D: .; CDR3: CASSLGSQLADTQYF; DNA: TGTGCCAGCAGCTTAGGGTCGCAACTCGCAGATACGCAGTATTTT
V: TRBV5-5; size: once; J: TRBJ2-7; D: TRBD2; CDR3: CASSLTGLAFYEQYF; DNA: TGTGCCAGCAGCTTGACGGGACTAGCGTTTTACGAGCAGTACTTC
V: TRBV30; size: many; J: TRBJ1-2; D: TRBD1; CDR3: CAWSVQVIQGVDYGYTF; DNA: TGTGCCTGGAGTGTACAGGTTATACAGGGGGTCGACTATGGCTACACCTTC
V: TRBV7-8; size: .; J: TRBJ2-7; D: TRBD1; CDR3: CASSFGAVLQGAVDEQYF; DNA: TGTGCCAGCAGCTTTGGGGCCGTGTTACAGGGGGCAGTGGACGAGCAGTACTTC
V: TRBV2; size: .; J: TRBJ2-5; D: TRBD1; CDR3: CASSWTGDQETQYF; DNA: TGTGCCAGCAGTTGGACAGGGGACCAAGAGACCCAGTACTTC
V: TRBV7-3; size: .; J: TRBJ2-2; D: .; CDR3: CASSLSGEAGELFF; DNA: TGTGCCAGCAGCTTAAGTGGGGAGGCCGGGGAGCTGTTTTTT
V: TRBV19; size: .; J: TRBJ2-1; D: .; CDR3: CASSIQGPYNEQFF; DNA: TGTGCCAGTAGTATACAGGGGCCCTATAATGAGCAGTTCTTC
V: TRBV15; size: .; J: TRBJ2-1; D: TRBD1; CDR3: CATSRDLLGQGDNEQFF; DNA: TGTGCCACCAGCAGAGATCTGCTCGGACAGGGGGACAATGAGCAGTTCTTC
V: TRBV5-5; size: .; J: TRBJ2-7; D: .; CDR3: CASSLGGREIYEQYF; DNA: TGTGCCAGCAGCTTGGGGGGACGGGAGATCTACGAGCAGTACTTC
V: TRBV30; size: few; J: TRBJ1-3; D: TRBD1; CDR3: CAWSVGDRAGNTIYF; DNA: TGTGCCTGGAGTGTAGGAGACAGGGCTGGAAACACCATATATTTT
V: TRBV19; size: .; J: TRBJ1-5; D: TRBD1; CDR3: CASSVGQGYSNQPQHF; DNA: TGTGCCAGTAGTGTGGGACAGGGTTATAGCAATCAGCCCCAGCATTTT
V: TRBV18; size: .; J: TRBJ1-3; D: .; CDR3: CASSPDSDGNTIYF; DNA: TGTGCCAGCTCACCAGACAGCGATGGAAACACCATATATTTT
V: TRBV7-8; size: .; J: TRBJ2-5; D: TRBD1; CDR3: CASTQTGTGETQYF; DNA: TGTGCCAGCACCCAGACAGGGACCGGAGAGACCCAGTACTTC
V: TRBV5-1; size: few; J: TRBJ2-1; D: .; CDR3: CASSPNPGLFNEQFF; DNA: TGCGCCAGCAGCCCAAACCCTGGACTCTTCAATGAGCAGTTCTTC
V: TRBV25-1; size: once; J: TRBJ1-1; D: TRBD1; CDR3: CASIRRGDTEAFF; DNA: TGTGCCAGCATACGCAGGGGGGACACTGAAGCTTTCTTT